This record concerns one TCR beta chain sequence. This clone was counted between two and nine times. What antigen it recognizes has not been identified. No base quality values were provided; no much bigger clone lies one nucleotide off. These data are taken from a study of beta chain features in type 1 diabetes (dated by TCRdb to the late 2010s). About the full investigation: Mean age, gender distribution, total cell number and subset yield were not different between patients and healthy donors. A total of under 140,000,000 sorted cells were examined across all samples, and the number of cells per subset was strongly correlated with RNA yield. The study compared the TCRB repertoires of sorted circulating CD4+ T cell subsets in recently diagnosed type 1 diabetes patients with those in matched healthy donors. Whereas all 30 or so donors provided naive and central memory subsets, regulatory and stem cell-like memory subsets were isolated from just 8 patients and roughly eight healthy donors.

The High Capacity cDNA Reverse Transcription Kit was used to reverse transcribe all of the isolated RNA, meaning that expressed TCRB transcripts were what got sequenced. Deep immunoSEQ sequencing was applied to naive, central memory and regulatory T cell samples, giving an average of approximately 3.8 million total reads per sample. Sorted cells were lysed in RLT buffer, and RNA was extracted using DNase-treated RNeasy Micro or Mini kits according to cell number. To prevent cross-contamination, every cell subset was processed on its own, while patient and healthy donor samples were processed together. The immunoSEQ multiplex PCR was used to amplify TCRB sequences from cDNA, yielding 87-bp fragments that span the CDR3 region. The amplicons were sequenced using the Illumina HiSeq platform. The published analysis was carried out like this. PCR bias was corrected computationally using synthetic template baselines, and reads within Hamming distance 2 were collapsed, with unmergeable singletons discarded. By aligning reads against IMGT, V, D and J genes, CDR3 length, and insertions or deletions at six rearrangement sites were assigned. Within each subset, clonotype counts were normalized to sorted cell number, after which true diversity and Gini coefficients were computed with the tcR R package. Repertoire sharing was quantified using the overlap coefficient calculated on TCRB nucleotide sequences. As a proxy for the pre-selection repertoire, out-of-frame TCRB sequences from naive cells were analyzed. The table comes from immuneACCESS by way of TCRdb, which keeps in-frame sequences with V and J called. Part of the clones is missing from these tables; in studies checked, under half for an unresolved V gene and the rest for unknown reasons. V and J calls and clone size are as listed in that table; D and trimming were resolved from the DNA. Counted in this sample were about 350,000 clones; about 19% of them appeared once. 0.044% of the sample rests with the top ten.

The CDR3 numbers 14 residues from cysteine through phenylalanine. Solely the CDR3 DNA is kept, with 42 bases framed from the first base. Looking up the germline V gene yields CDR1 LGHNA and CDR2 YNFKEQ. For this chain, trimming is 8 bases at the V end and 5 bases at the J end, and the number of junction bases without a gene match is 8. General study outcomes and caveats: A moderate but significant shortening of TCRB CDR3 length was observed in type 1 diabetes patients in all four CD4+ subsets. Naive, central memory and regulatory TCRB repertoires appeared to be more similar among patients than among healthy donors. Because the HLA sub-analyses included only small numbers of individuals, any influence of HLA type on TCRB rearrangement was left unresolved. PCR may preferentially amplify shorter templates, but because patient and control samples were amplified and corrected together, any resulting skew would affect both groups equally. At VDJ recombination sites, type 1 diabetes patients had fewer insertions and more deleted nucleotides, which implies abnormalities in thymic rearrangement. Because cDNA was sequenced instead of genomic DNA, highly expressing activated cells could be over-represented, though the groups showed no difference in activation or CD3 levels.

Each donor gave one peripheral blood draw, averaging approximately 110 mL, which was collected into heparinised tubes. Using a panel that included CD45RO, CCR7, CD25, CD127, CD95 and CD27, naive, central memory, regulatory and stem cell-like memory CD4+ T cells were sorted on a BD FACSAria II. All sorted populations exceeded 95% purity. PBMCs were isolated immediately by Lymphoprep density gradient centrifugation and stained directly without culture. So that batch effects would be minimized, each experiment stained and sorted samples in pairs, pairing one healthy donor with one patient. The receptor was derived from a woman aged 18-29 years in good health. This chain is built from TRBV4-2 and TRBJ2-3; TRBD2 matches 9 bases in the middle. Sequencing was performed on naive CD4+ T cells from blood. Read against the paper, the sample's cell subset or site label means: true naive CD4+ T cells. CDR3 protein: CASGASGVVDTQYF. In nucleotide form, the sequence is TGTGCCAGCGGGGCTAGCGGGGTGGTAGATACGCAGTATTTT.